The 16 T cell receptor beta chains given below trace back to one sample, sequenced in a study of T-cell memory formation after mild COVID-19. Using its own MiXCR run on the 5' RACE reads, TCRdb lists one record per CDR3 protein. The data contain 430,000 or so distinct CDR3 sequences, around a quarter of them singletons. The specimen was PBMCs or a T cell subset sorted from them (not recorded which). The receptors come from an adult woman who had mild COVID-19 (a few samples of this study predate the infection). Cell type and time point are not known.

This clonotype was detected only a few times. The rearrangement links TRBV29-1 to TRBJ1-1; D is perhaps TRBD1 (6 bases). In germline, CDR1 is SQVTM, CDR2 ANQGSEA. The CDR3 is 13 amino acids. The V end lost 7 bases, the J end lost 4 bases, and 16 bases lay between the germline ends. CDR3 region: CSGAEGGSTEAFF. CDR3 coding DNA: TGCAGCGGGGCCGAGGGGGGAAGCACTGAAGCTTTCTTT.

This clonotype was found a few times. This chain uses TRBV24-1 with TRBJ1-2; D not certain. This CDR3 contains 14 residues. Looked up from germline, CDR1 is KGHDR and CDR2 is SFDVKD. Trimming removed 6 bases at V and 0 bases at J, with 10 bases between. The CDR3 DNA sequence: TGTGCCACCAGTAAGCAGTCCACTAACTATGGCTACACCTTC. The encoded protein is CATSKQSTNYGYTF.

This clonotype has a handful of counts. For the CDR3, the DNA is TGTGCCAGCAGCGCCAGACAGGGGACTGGAAACACCATATATTTT. This codes for CASSARQGTGNTIYF. The chain carries TRBV9 and TRBJ1-3; TRBD1 matches 8 bases. The CDR3 length is 15 residues. Trimming cost V 3 bases and J 2 bases; bases outside gene matches: 4. CDR1 and CDR2 from the germline V gene are SGDLS and YYNGEE.

The chain has TRBV12-3 or TRBV12-4 and TRBJ1-3, with D maybe TRBD1 (5 bases). Trimming shortened V by 4 bases and J by 0 bases, and 13 bases separated the two germline ends. The CDR3 covers 16 residues. CDR3 in amino acids: CASSWGGAISGNTIYF. DNA for the CDR3: TGTGCCAGCAGTTGGGGAGGGGCGATCTCTGGAAACACCATATATTTT.

The sample holds many counts of this clonotype. The genes are TRBV7-2 and TRBJ2-3; D is undetermined. V was cut by 1 base and J by 4 bases, with 15 bases left in between. From germline, CDR1 is SGHTA and CDR2 FQGNSA. The CDR3 has 16 amino acids. This CDR3 is CASSLGEAVFADTQYF. CDR3 in DNA: TGTGCCAGCAGCTTAGGGGAAGCTGTGTTTGCAGATACGCAGTATTTT.

This clonotype was seen a few times. The rearrangement uses TRBV6-2 or TRBV6-3 and TRBJ2-3; 7 positions agree with TRBD2. CDR1 and CDR2 from the germline V gene are MNHEY and SVGEGT. Trimming took 7 bases from V and 0 from J; bases not matched to a gene: 10. This CDR3 contains 16 residues. As DNA, the CDR3 is TGTGCCAGCATTCTGACTAGCCCGTCTAGCACAGATACGCAGTATTTT. As protein: CASILTSPSSTDTQYF.

This clonotype showed up just a few times. The chain recombines TRBV7-2 with TRBJ1-1; tentative D call: TRBD1 (5 bases). The CDR3 is 16 amino acids. Germline V gives CDR1 SGHTA, CDR2 FQGNSA. V was cut by 1 base and J by 0 bases, with 12 bases left in between. CDR3 nucleotide sequence: TGTGCCAGCAGCTTAGGTGTTTACAGGATGAACACTGAAGCTTTCTTT. Its protein product is CASSLGVYRMNTEAFF.

The V and J genes are TRBV24-1 and TRBJ2-3, with a possible D match to TRBD1 (5 bases). Germline CDR1 reads KGHDR; CDR2 reads SFDVKD. V gave up 1 base and J gave up 3 bases, with 16 bases separating them. This CDR3 comprises 17 residues. The CDR3 DNA reads TGTGCCACCAGTGATTTTCGCCTCACAGGTACAACAGATACGCAGTATTTT. This encodes CATSDFRLTGTTDTQYF.

The gene calls are TRBV6-1 and TRBJ2-1, with a weak D call TRBD2 (5 bases). The V end was cut by 6 bases, the J end by 3 bases, with 15 bases between. From germline, CDR1 is MNHNS and CDR2 SASEGT. CDR3 size: 15 residues. The CDR3 is CASSFPGSVYNEQFF. CDR3 coding DNA: TGTGCCAGCAGCTTCCCGGGGTCAGTCTACAATGAGCAGTTCTTC.

CDR3 sequence (DNA): TGTGCCAGCAGCCTATTGCGGGAGGGTTACAATGAGCAGTTCTTC. Its protein is CASSLLREGYNEQFF. The chain has TRBV7-6 and TRBJ2-1; 9 nucleotides match TRBD2. The J segment lost 4 bases and the V segment lost 5 bases, leaving 6 bases of the junction unmatched. The CDR3 runs to 15 residues. From germline, CDR1 is SGHVS and CDR2 FNYEAQ.

In its sample, this clonotype was seen a few times. This chain connects TRBV5-5 to TRBJ2-3; 7 positions agree with TRBD2. With 4 bases clipped from V and 4 bases from J, the junction kept 9 bases outside the gene matches. The germline CDR1 and CDR2 sequences are SGHKS and YYEKEE (reference sequence). The CDR3 length is 15 residues. The CDR3 loop reads CASSQRGVGADTQYF. For the CDR3, the DNA is TGTGCCAGCAGCCAACGGGGGGTTGGGGCAGATACGCAGTATTTT.

This chain uses TRBV7-3 with TRBJ1-3, with no clear D. Deletions cut 1 base from V and 2 bases from J, with 6 bases between. Germline CDR1 and CDR2: SGHTA and FQGTGA. This CDR3 spans 14 amino acids. This CDR3 reads CASSLRGTGNTIYF. The CDR3 nucleotides are TGTGCCAGCAGCTTAAGAGGGACTGGAAACACCATATATTTT.

The V gene is TRBV6-5, the J gene TRBJ2-1; the match to TRBD1 covers 7 bases. The V gene's germline CDR1 is MNHEY and CDR2 SVGAGI. This CDR3 has 13 amino acids. With 6 bases clipped from V and 3 bases from J, the junction kept 2 bases outside the gene matches. CDR3 sequence (DNA): TGTGCCAGCAGGACAGGGCACTACAATGAGCAGTTCTTC. This translates into CASRTGHYNEQFF.

The chain uses TRBV3-1 and TRBJ2-3; TRBD2 matches at 7 bases. CDR3 length: 14 residues. Germline V gene data show CDR1 as LGHDT and CDR2 as YNNKEL (reference sequence). Trimming at V came to 6 bases and at J to 4 bases, leaving 7 bases not matched to a gene. CDR3 amino acids: CASRLGGRSDTQYF. CDR3 nucleotides: TGTGCCAGCAGATTAGGCGGGAGATCAGATACGCAGTATTTT.

This clonotype has more than one count but fewer than ten. The chain uses TRBV30 and TRBJ2-5; 9 bases are a match to TRBD1. This CDR3 is built from 14 residues. Germline V gives CDR1 GTSNPN, CDR2 SVGIG (reference sequence). With V trimmed by 1 base and J by 3 bases, 3 bases remained unmatched. CDR3 DNA sequence: TGTGCCTGGAGTGGGGGGACAGGGAAAGAGACCCAGTACTTC. It is translated as CAWSGGTGKETQYF.

The chain recombines TRBV11-3 with TRBJ2-3, with 7 bases that match TRBD2. V lost 5 bases and J lost 5; bases outside the gene matches: 13. The germline gives CDR1 SGHNT, CDR2 YENEEA. This CDR3 is built from 16 residues. The CDR3 DNA reads as TGTGCCAGCAGCACGGCCGGGACTACTCCGGAAGATACGCAGTATTTT. Protein sequence: CASSTAGTTPEDTQYF.